These T cell receptor beta chains were read from a single sample in a study of shared clonotypes between healthy human individuals. TCRdb keeps only in-frame clones here, not all; method: immunoSEQ multiplex PCR. Among some 1,400,000 clones listed, more than 95% were seen once. The sample taken for sequencing was naive CD4+ T cells sorted from blood. Receptors were obtained from a man aged 25 to 40 in good health. The conserved cysteine and the conserved F or W are not part of the CDR3 here.

CDR3aa: ASSQDPPRAYGYT; len: 13; v_gene: TRBV14; j_gene: TRBJ1-2
CDR3aa: ASSLAPASYEQY; len: 12; v_gene: TRBV7-2; j_gene: TRBJ2-7
CDR3aa: ASGSTDSYEQY; len: 11; v_gene: TRBV27; j_gene: TRBJ2-7
CDR3aa: SVQTAVNIQY; len: 10; v_gene: TRBV29-1; j_gene: TRBJ2-4
CDR3aa: ASSPDKVNTEAF; len: 12; v_gene: TRBV6-5; j_gene: TRBJ1-1
CDR3aa: ATSRDLMRNTIY; len: 12; v_gene: TRBV15; j_gene: TRBJ1-3
CDR3aa: ASWRDSLNEKLF; len: 12; v_gene: TRBV2; j_gene: TRBJ1-4
CDR3aa: ASSKPGQGSETQY; len: 13; v_gene: TRBV6-1; j_gene: TRBJ2-5
CDR3aa: ASSLGTSVF; len: 9; v_gene: TRBV7-2; j_gene: TRBJ2-1
CDR3aa: ASSDGLSGRGEAF; len: 13; v_gene: TRBV10-1; j_gene: TRBJ1-1
CDR3aa: ATSRDPSRLVPTDTQY; len: 16; v_gene: TRBV15; j_gene: TRBJ2-3
CDR3aa: ASSFAGVSYEQY; len: 12; v_gene: TRBV6-6; j_gene: TRBJ2-7
CDR3aa: ASSLPPYNEQF; len: 11; v_gene: TRBV27; j_gene: TRBJ2-1
CDR3aa: AWSVRSMGQGPSYEQY; len: 16; v_gene: TRBV30; j_gene: TRBJ2-7
CDR3aa: ASSVRGTYEQY; len: 11; v_gene: TRBV6-5; j_gene: TRBJ2-7
CDR3aa: ASSLTSGIETQY; len: 12; v_gene: TRBV7-6; j_gene: TRBJ2-5
CDR3aa: ASSPPGTGGHEQY; len: 13; v_gene: TRBV18; j_gene: TRBJ2-7
CDR3aa: ASRPQGAHEKLF; len: 12; v_gene: TRBV5-8; j_gene: TRBJ1-4
CDR3aa: SVSGTGSTDTQY; len: 12; v_gene: TRBV29-1; j_gene: TRBJ2-3
CDR3aa: ASSPRFWQGETQY; len: 13; v_gene: TRBV19; j_gene: TRBJ2-5
CDR3aa: ASSEAGRGDIQY; len: 12; v_gene: TRBV2; j_gene: TRBJ2-4
CDR3aa: ASSFRRDYEQY; len: 11; v_gene: TRBV28; j_gene: TRBJ2-7
CDR3aa: AWTFGTNYEQY; len: 11; v_gene: TRBV30; j_gene: TRBJ2-7
CDR3aa: ASSLRLAERRHGANVLT; len: 17; v_gene: TRBV7-2; j_gene: TRBJ2-6
CDR3aa: ASSSAGREQY; len: 10; v_gene: TRBV7-2; j_gene: TRBJ2-7
CDR3aa: ASSYSTSRETQY; len: 12; v_gene: TRBV6-6; j_gene: TRBJ2-5
CDR3aa: SALTYGYT; len: 8; v_gene: TRBV29-1; j_gene: TRBJ1-2
CDR3aa: ASSFLGGDSGELF; len: 13; v_gene: TRBV27; j_gene: TRBJ2-2
CDR3aa: SARVGAEAF; len: 9; v_gene: TRBV20-1; j_gene: TRBJ1-1
CDR3aa: ASSKAPDNYGYT; len: 12; v_gene: TRBV21-1; j_gene: TRBJ1-2